This T cell receptor (beta chain) was obtained from a study of memory CD8 T cells in hepatitis C reinfection. This CDR3 is built from 16 residues. The germline V gene encodes CDR1 SGDLS and CDR2 YYNGEE. After removal of 2 bases from V and 4 bases from J, the junction contained 8 bases not matched to a gene. As for time point: pre-reinfection, 55 to 20 weeks before reinfection detection. Sorted cells were sequenced directly ex vivo without any in vitro expansion. Produced via immunoSEQ multiplex PCR; TCRdb's table is partial and in-frame only. The sample holds tens of thousands of clones, about nine tenths seen once.

The chain joins TRBV9 to TRBJ2-3; TRBD1 matches at 9 bases. This TCR derives from a man between 18 and 29 years old with hepatitis C virus infection. Sequencing used naive CD8+ T cells sorted from blood. The CDR3 bases are TGTGCCAGCAGCGTTTACGGGACAGGGTCCGCAGATACGCAGTATTTT. This translates into CASSVYGTGSADTQYF.